Shown below are 23 T cell receptor beta chains from a single sample sequenced in a study of blood T cell repertoires in COVID-19. Some clones are missing from TCRdb's copy, which holds only in-frame ones; the method was immunoSEQ multiplex PCR. The table shows fewer than 150,000 clones, with more than 75% occurring only once. Input material: peripheral blood. The receptors come from a woman at least 80 years old with acute or convalescent COVID-19.

This chain links TRBV4-1 with TRBJ1-6; D is unclear. The CDR3 sequence is 18 residues long. V was clipped by 2 bases and J by 3 bases, with 17 bases between them. The germline V gene has CDR1 MGHRA and CDR2 YSYEKL. In DNA form, the CDR3 reads TGCGCCAGCAGCCAATTCTCACAAACGGGGAGCTATAATTCACCCCTCCACTTT. It yields the protein CASSQFSQTGSYNSPLHF.

The chain links TRBV27 to TRBJ1-2; 11 nucleotides align to TRBD1. This CDR3 has 15 amino acids. Per the germline V gene, CDR1 is MNHEY and CDR2 is SMNVEV (reference sequence). The V and J ends lost 4 bases and 5 bases, in that order; junction bases with no gene match: 6. This CDR3 is CASSSGQGAMYGYTF. The CDR3 region has the DNA TGTGCCAGCAGTTCAGGACAGGGGGCGATGTATGGCTACACCTTC.

This sequence joins TRBV3-1 (or the pseudogene TRBV3-2) and TRBJ2-1, with TRBD1 as a possible D gene (5 bases). Per germline, CDR1 LGHDT and CDR2 YNNKEL (reference sequence). Between the trimmed V and J ends, which lost 2 bases and 4 bases, there was a span of 18 bases. This CDR3 has 17 amino acids. The CDR3, as DNA: TGTGCCAGCAGCCAATCTAGGACCAGGGCGAGGTACAATGAGCAGTTCTTC. Protein product: CASSQSRTRARYNEQFF.

This clone showed up just a few times. The gene calls are TRBV2 and TRBJ1-1; the match to TRBD1 covers 7 bases. The CDR3 loop spans 14 amino acids. V shed 7 bases, J shed 4 bases, and the junction held 9 bases outside the gene matches. Germline CDR1 reads SNHLY; CDR2 reads FYNNEI. The CDR3 DNA is TGTGCCAGCAATGGACAGGCCAGGGGCACTGAAGCTTTCTTT. It codes for CASNGQARGTEAFF.

This rearrangement joins TRBV28 to TRBJ2-1; TRBD2 aligns across 7 bases. Germline V gene lookup returns CDR1 MDHEN and CDR2 SYDVKM. CDR3 length: 15 amino acids. V gave up 3 bases and J gave up 5 bases; unmatched junction bases: 7. The CDR3 DNA reads TGTGCCAGCAGTTTCCTTGCTAGCGGACACAATGAGCAGTTCTTC. This encodes CASSFLASGHNEQFF.

The CDR3 DNA sequence: TGTGCCAGCAGTCCCAGCGTAGGCGAATCGGCGGAGACCCAGTACTTC. Translating gives CASSPSVGESAETQYF. The chain combines TRBV28 with TRBJ2-5; D uncertain. CDR1 is MDHEN, CDR2 SYDVKM, per germline. This CDR3 has 16 amino acids. Trimming pared 5 bases from V and 5 bases from J, leaving 21 bases between.

This clone was recorded once. This chain connects TRBV29-1 to TRBJ2-7; TRBD2 matches 8 bases. The germline gives CDR1 SQVTM, CDR2 ANQGSEA. V was clipped by 6 bases and J by 4 bases; unmatched bases: 8. The CDR3 has 13 residues. CDR3 sequence (DNA): TGCAGCGTCGTGGGACTAGGGCCGTACGAGCAGTACTTC. The encoded protein is CSVVGLGPYEQYF.

J is TRBJ2-4 and V is TRBV9; TRBD2 might be the D (6 bases). The CDR3 extends over 15 amino acids. The germline CDR1 and CDR2 sequences are SGDLS and YYNGEE. Trimming left V 2 bases short and J 6 bases short, with 15 bases between. The DNA of the CDR3 is TGTGCCAGCAGCGTGACGGAGGGCCTCAGAAACATTCAGTACTTC. Protein sequence: CASSVTEGLRNIQYF.

V and J are TRBV5-4 and TRBJ1-2, with D uncertain. Between the trimmed V and J ends, which lost 4 bases and 2 bases, there was a span of 9 bases. Germline assignment: CDR1 SGHNT and CDR2 YYREEE (reference sequence). The CDR3 runs 13 residues. For the CDR3, the DNA is TGTGCCAGCAGCCTAAGAACGAACTATGGCTACACCTTC. Protein sequence: CASSLRTNYGYTF.

The chain has TRBV18 and TRBJ1-1; no clear D. The V end lost 0 bases, the J end lost 5 bases, and 7 bases lay between the germline ends. The length of the CDR3 is 13 residues. Germline CDR1 reads KGHSH; CDR2 reads LQKENI. For the CDR3, the DNA is TGTGCCAGCTCACCACCGGGGAGGACTGAAGCTTTCTTT. Its protein product is CASSPPGRTEAFF. The variable domain in full, completed from reference TRBV18 and TRBJ1-1, reads NAGVMQNPRHLVRRRGQEARLRCSPMKGHSHVYWYRQLPEEGLKFMVYLQKENIIDESGMPKERFSAEFPKEGPSILRIQQVVRGDSAAYFCASSPPGRTEAFFGQGTRLTVV.

J is TRBJ2-4 and V is TRBV6-1; D is unresolved. This CDR3 has 12 residues. V lost 3 bases, J lost 7 bases, and 7 bases lay in between. Germline assignment: CDR1 MNHNS and CDR2 SASEGT. CDR3 sequence (DNA): TGTGCCAGCAGTGAGGTCCGGAACATTCAGTACTTC. Protein product: CASSEVRNIQYF.

Note on this clone: Other nucleotide sequences from this sample produce the same CDR3. The chain carries TRBV19 and TRBJ1-2; 9 positions match TRBD1. V was pared by 5 bases and J by 4 bases, with 5 bases of the junction left unmatched. Germline V CDR1 and CDR2: LNHDA, SQIVND (reference sequence). The CDR3 extends over 14 amino acids. CDR3 in DNA: TGTGCCAGTAGTCCGGGACAGGGCGGCTATGGCTACACCTTC. Protein sequence: CASSPGQGGYGYTF.

This clone was seen a single time. V usage is TRBV28 and J usage is TRBJ1-5; 9 nucleotides align to TRBD1. CDR3 length: 18 amino acids. CDR1 MDHEN and CDR2 SYDVKM come from the germline V gene. Trimming took 3 bases from V and 1 from J; bases not matched to a gene: 10. The CDR3 DNA reads as TGTGCCAGCAGTTTGTCCGGGACAGGGAGCTACAGCAATCAGCCCCAGCATTTT. This encodes CASSLSGTGSYSNQPQHF.

The CDR3 loop is CASSDPRTGAFF. The CDR3 DNA reads TGCGCCAGCAGTGACCCACGGACAGGAGCTTTCTTT. J is TRBJ1-1 and V is TRBV10-2, with 7 positions matching TRBD1. V dropped 3 bases and J dropped 10; count of bases not matched to a gene: 5. In germline, CDR1 is WSHSY, CDR2 SAAADI. The CDR3 extends over 12 amino acids.

The rearrangement links TRBV24-1 to TRBJ2-3, with 8 bases matching TRBD1. The V gene end was trimmed by 4 bases and the J gene end by 1 base; junction bases not matched to a gene: 0. The CDR3 covers 14 residues. Germline V CDR1 and CDR2: KGHDR, SFDVKD. CDR3: CATSEQGGTDTQYF. The CDR3 DNA reads TGTGCCACCAGTGAACAGGGGGGCACAGATACGCAGTATTTT.

This clone was observed a single time. The V gene is TRBV5-5, the J gene TRBJ1-2, with 10 bases that match TRBD1. The CDR3 runs to 18 residues. V gave up 4 bases and J gave up 5 bases; unmatched junction bases: 17. Germline CDR1 is SGHKS and CDR2 is YYEKEE (reference sequence). The DNA of the CDR3 is TGTGCCAGCAGCCCCAGAATGACAGGGGGCGACTACTCGTATGGCTACACCTTC. Its translation: CASSPRMTGGDYSYGYTF.

The chain combines TRBV18 with TRBJ1-1; TRBD1 matches at 9 bases. The CDR3 extends over 13 amino acids. Germline V gene data show CDR1 as KGHSH and CDR2 as LQKENI. After removal of 4 bases from V and 4 bases from J, the junction contained 1 base not matched to a gene. In DNA, the CDR3 is TGTGCCAGCTCACTACAGGGGGCCACTGAAGCTTTCTTT. The encoded protein is CASSLQGATEAFF.

The chain links TRBV28 to TRBJ2-7; 10 nucleotides match TRBD1. V shed 6 bases and J 6 bases; nucleotides not matched to a gene: 8. Germline CDR1 is MDHEN and CDR2 is SYDVKM. CDR3 length: 14 amino acids. This chain's CDR3 is CASSTAGTGAEQYF. For the CDR3, the DNA is TGTGCCAGCAGCACAGCCGGGACAGGGGCCGAGCAGTACTTC. The entire variable domain, with the rest obtained from reference TRBV28 and TRBJ2-7, is as follows: DVKVTQSSRYLVKRTGEKVFLECVQDMDHENMFWYRQDPGLGLRLIYFSYDVKMKEKGDIPEGYSVSREKKERFSLILESASTNQTSMYLCASSTAGTGAEQYFGPGTRLTVT.

V and J are TRBV4-2 and TRBJ1-3; D gene unclear. CDR1 LGHNA and CDR2 YNFKEQ come from the germline V gene. This CDR3 has 17 amino acids. Trimming removed 1 base from V and 0 bases from J, with 13 bases in between. CDR3 bases: TGTGCCAGCAGCCAAGCACGGGAGCGGAGCTCTGGAAACACCATATATTTT. Amino acid sequence: CASSQARERSSGNTIYF.

CDR3 sequence reads: CASSRTGRGGINYEQYF. CDR3 DNA: TGCGCCAGCAGCCGGACCGGTAGAGGGGGTATAAACTACGAGCAGTACTTC. The V and J genes are TRBV5-1 and TRBJ2-7, with D tentatively TRBD1 (6 bases). CDR1 SGHRS and CDR2 YFSETQ come from the germline V gene. This CDR3 is 17 amino acids long. The V end was cut by 4 bases, the J end by 3 bases, with 23 bases between. Using reference TRBV5-1 and TRBJ2-7 for the parts outside the CDR3, the full variable domain is KAGVTQTPRYLIKTRGQQVTLSCSPISGHRSVSWYQQTPGQGLQFLFEYFSETQRNKGNFPGRFSGRQFSNSRSEMNVSTLELGDSALYLCASSRTGRGGINYEQYFGPGTRLTVT.

The chain combines TRBV29-1 with TRBJ2-1, with TRBD2 identical over 13 bases. This CDR3 has 14 amino acids. Germline V CDR1 and CDR2: SQVTM, ANQGSEA. V gave up 6 bases and J gave up 12 bases; unmatched junction bases: 11. In nucleotides, the CDR3 is TGCAGCGTCTGGACTAGCGGGAGTCCTACCGGGCAGTTCTTC. Residues: CSVWTSGSPTGQFF.

This rearrangement joins TRBV27 to TRBJ2-6; D is ambiguous. V gave up 1 base and J gave up 1 base, with 5 bases separating them. Germline CDR1 and CDR2: MNHEY and SMNVEV (reference sequence). CDR3 length equals 15 residues. CDR3 DNA sequence: TGTGCCAGCAGTTTATGGCTGTCTGGGGCCAACGTCCTGACTTTC. Translated: CASSLWLSGANVLTF.

This clone was observed a single time. The rearrangement joins TRBV10-3 to TRBJ2-1; a possible D gene is TRBD1 (5 bases). Trimming stripped 5 bases from V and 0 bases from J, with 14 bases between. Germline V gives CDR1 ENHRY, CDR2 SYGVKD. This CDR3 comprises 16 residues. The CDR3 coding sequence is TGTGCCATCAGTCGTAGACAGCAGAGCTCCTACAATGAGCAGTTCTTC. Amino acids: CAISRRQQSSYNEQFF.